Listed below are T cell receptor beta chains from one sample, sequenced in a study of T cell repertoires in ileal Crohn's disease. Profiled with immunoSEQ multiplex PCR; TCRdb holds only in-frame clones, not every one. The sample comprises roughly 17,000 clones, around 70% of which are singletons, and less than 5% rests with the top ten. The sequenced material came from ileal tissue. Receptors originate from an adult with Crohn's disease. CDR3s include the opening cysteine and the closing phenylalanine or tryptophan. The D gene is left open where the match is weak. Some rows have no size entry. The others give once, few or many, or a class for an expanded clone.

.	14	TRBV6-5	TRBJ1-6	.	TGTGCCAGCAGACTTGCAGGGTCCGGTTCACCCCTCCACTTT	CASRLAGSGSPLHF
.	12	TRBV5-1	TRBJ2-7	.	TGCGCCAGCAGCCCAGACAGCTACGAGCAGTACTTC	CASSPDSYEQYF
.	14	TRBV6-5	TRBJ2-1	TRBD2	TGTGCCAGCAGCCGACTAGCGGAACACAATGAGCAGTTCTTC	CASSRLAEHNEQFF
.	14	TRBV27	TRBJ1-3	.	TGTGCCAGCAGTTCACAGGGCCGACATGGAACCATATATTTT	CASSSQGRHGTIYF
.	15	TRBV4-2	TRBJ1-1	.	TGTGCCAGCAGCCAAGATGGGGGGGCCAACACTGAAGCTTTCTTT	CASSQDGGANTEAFF
.	16	TRBV30	TRBJ1-1	.	TGTGCCTGGAGTGACCTGAGGGAACCCATGAACACTGAAGCTTTCTTT	CAWSDLREPMNTEAFF
.	17	TRBV5-4	TRBJ2-3	.	TGTGCCAGCAGCTTGGCGCCCAGCGGAGTGAGCACAGATACGCAGTATTTT	CASSLAPSGVSTDTQYF
.	17	TRBV4-2	TRBJ2-3	TRBD2	TGTGCCAGCAGCCAGGGAAACGGGGGGGCCGTCACAGATACGCAGTATTTT	CASSQGNGGAVTDTQYF
.	16	TRBV4-2	TRBJ2-3	TRBD2	TGTGCCAGCAGCCAAGATAGGCGGGGGGGCGAGGATACGCAGTATTTT	CASSQDRRGGEDTQYF
.	13	TRBV19	TRBJ2-1	.	TGTGCCAGTAGTATAGTCAGGGCAAGTGAGCAGTTCTTC	CASSIVRASEQFF
.	14	TRBV7-9	TRBJ2-7	TRBD1	TGTGCCAGCAGCCGAACAGGGGGCTCCTACGAGCAGTACTTC	CASSRTGGSYEQYF
.	13	TRBV19	TRBJ2-7	.	TGTGCCAGTAGCCGGGACAAAACCTACGAGCAGTACTTC	CASSRDKTYEQYF
.	17	TRBV5-3	TRBJ2-5	TRBD2	TGTGCCAGAAGCTCCCTCACGGGACTAGCGGGAGAAGAGACCCAGTACTTC	CARSSLTGLAGEETQYF
once	13	TRBV29-1	TRBJ1-5	.	TGCAGCGTTCGGGCAGGGAGCAATCAGCCCCAGCATTTT	CSVRAGSNQPQHF
.	15	TRBV18	TRBJ2-5	TRBD1	TGTGCCAGCTCACCAGTGACAGGGGGTCAAGAGACCCAGTACTTC	CASSPVTGGQETQYF
.	16	TRBV18	TRBJ2-6	.	TGTGCCAGCTCACCCGACGGAGGCTCTGGGGCCAACGTCCTGACTTTC	CASSPDGGSGANVLTF
.	13	TRBV6-1	TRBJ1-1	TRBD1	TGTGCCAGCAGACCACAGGGGGGCACTGAAGCTTTCTTT	CASRPQGGTEAFF
few	15	TRBV19	TRBJ2-6	.	TGTGCCAGTAGTATGAACGGGTATGGGGCCAACGTCCTGACTTTC	CASSMNGYGANVLTF
.	14	TRBV6-1	TRBJ1-2	TRBD1	TGTGCCAGCAGGTTTACAGGGGGGGACTATGGCTACACCTTC	CASRFTGGDYGYTF
.	14	TRBV28	TRBJ1-1	.	TGTGCCAGCAGTTTGACAGGTATGAACACTGAAGCTTTCTTT	CASSLTGMNTEAFF
.	14	TRBV6-1	TRBJ2-3	.	TGTGCCAGCAGTACCAAATACGGTACAGATACGCAGTATTTT	CASSTKYGTDTQYF
few	15	TRBV5-4	TRBJ2-7	TRBD2	TGTGCCAGCAGCTACTACTTTAGCGGGAGAGGTGAGCAGTACTTC	CASSYYFSGRGEQYF
.	11	TRBV6-6	TRBJ2-1	.	TGTGCCAGCAGTTATAGCAATGAGCAGTTCTTC	CASSYSNEQFF
.	16	TRBV5-1	TRBJ2-2	TRBD1	TGCGCCAGCAGCGGAACCGGGACAGGGAAATCCGGGGAGCTGTTTTTT	CASSGTGTGKSGELFF
.	14	TRBV29-1	TRBJ1-1	.	TGCAGCGTTGAGAAAGGGGGTATGAACACTGAAGCTTTCTTT	CSVEKGGMNTEAFF
once	17	TRBV7-8	TRBJ1-2	.	TGTGCCAGCAGCTCGCACTGGACTGTCTCTTGGAACTATGGCTACACCTTC	CASSSHWTVSWNYGYTF
.	17	TRBV5-4	TRBJ2-7	TRBD2	TGTGCCAGCAGTTGGGGGGGTAGCGGGAAGGGACACTACGAGCAGTACTTC	CASSWGGSGKGHYEQYF
.	14	TRBV10-1	TRBJ2-7	.	TGCGCCAGCAGACTTGTACAGAGACCCTACGAGCAGTACTTC	CASRLVQRPYEQYF
.	17	TRBV30	TRBJ2-1	TRBD2	TGTGCCTGGAGTGTGGGTAAAGTAGCGGGCCTTAACAATGAGCAGTTCTTC	CAWSVGKVAGLNNEQFF
few	17	TRBV7-2	TRBJ2-1	TRBD2	TGTGCCAGCAGCTGGGGCGGGGGGGCCTTGGTGCGCAATGAGCAGTTCTTC	CASSWGGGALVRNEQFF
once	14	TRBV2	TRBJ1-5	.	TGTGCCAGCACCAGAGAGGCTACCAATCAGCCCCAGCATTTT	CASTREATNQPQHF
.	13	TRBV5-6	TRBJ2-5	.	TGTGCCAGCAGCTTCGGAGGATTGGAGACCCAGTACTTC	CASSFGGLETQYF
few	14	TRBV4-1	TRBJ2-3	.	TGCGCCAGCAGCCAACTAGCTACCACAGATACGCAGTATTTT	CASSQLATTDTQYF
.	13	TRBV10-2	TRBJ2-1	.	TGCGCCAGCAGTAAAGCCCGGGACTCAGAGCAGTTCTTC	CASSKARDSEQFF
.	17	TRBV4-3	TRBJ2-6	.	TGCGCCAGCAGCTCCACTCCGGCGGTGACTGGGGCCAACGTCCTGACTTTC	CASSSTPAVTGANVLTF
once	21	TRBV27	TRBJ2-3	.	TGTGCCAGCAGTTTATATCTGTATAGGCGGGAAGGGAAAGATAGCACAGATACGCAGTATTTT	CASSLYLYRREGKDSTDTQYF
.	13	TRBV7-9	TRBJ1-3	.	TGTGCCAGCAGCTTGTCCGACAAAAACACCATATATTTT	CASSLSDKNTIYF
.	14	TRBV29-1	TRBJ2-7	TRBD2	TGCAGCATGACTATAGCGGGAGGGCCGTACGAGCAGTACTTC	CSMTIAGGPYEQYF
few	16	TRBV5-6	TRBJ1-5	TRBD1	TGTGCCAGCAGCTTTGGTTCAGACAGGGCCCGGAGGCCCCAGCATTTT	CASSFGSDRARRPQHF
.	13	TRBV7-6	TRBJ1-5	.	TGTGCCAGCAGCTTTACCTCCAGGCAGCCCCAGCATTTT	CASSFTSRQPQHF
.	13	TRBV5-6	TRBJ2-3	TRBD1	TGTGCCAGCAGCAACCAGGGGGCCAATACGCAGTATTTT	CASSNQGANTQYF
.	14	TRBV7-8	TRBJ1-2	.	TGTGCCAGCAGTCCTGAGGCAGCTCACTATGGCTACACCTTC	CASSPEAAHYGYTF
once	17	TRBV4-3	TRBJ2-1	TRBD2	TGCGCCAGCAGCCAAGGGGCAGCGGGGGGGCCATACAATGAGCAGTTCTTC	CASSQGAAGGPYNEQFF
.	13	TRBV29-1	TRBJ1-1	.	TGCAGCGTTGCTGCAGGAATGAACACTGAAGCTTTCTTT	CSVAAGMNTEAFF
few	15	TRBV4-3	TRBJ1-4	TRBD1	TGCGCCAGCAGCCAAATAACAGGGGGCGCCGGAAAACTGTTTTTT	CASSQITGGAGKLFF
.	18	TRBV5-4	TRBJ2-2	.	TGTGCCAGCAGCTTGGCGCGTGCGGGATCATCGAACACCGGGGAGCTGTTTTTT	CASSLARAGSSNTGELFF
.	15	TRBV7-2	TRBJ2-3	.	TGTGCCAGCAGCTTAGTAACTAGCCGGAAGGGTACGCAGTATTTT	CASSLVTSRKGTQYF
.	15	TRBV5-6	TRBJ1-5	.	TGTGCCAGCAGCCACTCCGGGGGGATCAATCAGCCCCAGCATTTT	CASSHSGGINQPQHF
.	14	TRBV29-1	TRBJ1-1	TRBD1	TGCAGCTACCGGGACAGGACCCGTAACACTGAAGCTTTCTTT	CSYRDRTRNTEAFF
.	14	TRBV6-5	TRBJ1-2	.	TGTGCCAGCAGCCGGGGGGGACCGGACTATGGCTACACCTTC	CASSRGGPDYGYTF
.	16	TRBV19	TRBJ2-5	TRBD2	TGTGCCAGTAGTATCGGAATAGCGGGAGGCCGGGAGACCCAGTACTTC	CASSIGIAGGRETQYF
.	15	TRBV7-2	TRBJ2-7	.	TGTGCCAGCAGCTTAGCGGCGGACGGGAGCTACGAGCAGTACTTC	CASSLAADGSYEQYF
.	16	TRBV10-3	TRBJ1-2	.	TGTGCCATCAAGTCGGACATACGATTTAGTAGCTATGGCTACACCTTC	CAIKSDIRFSSYGYTF
.	13	TRBV7-2	TRBJ2-3	.	TGTGCCAGCAGCCGTTCCGGGGGAGATACGCAGTATTTT	CASSRSGGDTQYF
.	16	TRBV4-2	TRBJ2-6	.	TGTGCCAGCAGACCTTCCATGGCCTCTGGGGCCAACGTCCTGACTTTC	CASRPSMASGANVLTF
.	14	TRBV18	TRBJ2-7	.	TGTGCCAGCTCATTACTCCGGGACACCTACGAGCAGTACTTC	CASSLLRDTYEQYF
.	14	TRBV5-1	TRBJ1-1	.	TGCGCCAGCAGCTTGGCCGGTATGAACACTGAAGCTTTCTTT	CASSLAGMNTEAFF
.	13	TRBV6-6	TRBJ1-2	TRBD1	TGTGCCAGCAGGGGACAGGACCACTATGGCTACACCTTC	CASRGQDHYGYTF
.	15	TRBV4-3	TRBJ2-2	.	TGCGCCAGCAGCCAAGATCTGGGCGGGGTTAAGGAGCTGTTTTTT	CASSQDLGGVKELFF
.	15	TRBV4-3	TRBJ2-3	.	TGCGCCAGCAGCCCTCGGGGGGCATTCACAGATACGCAGTATTTT	CASSPRGAFTDTQYF